This TCR beta chain was identified during a study of T cells in Graves' hyperthyroidism and ophthalmopathy (dated by TCRdb to between 2018 and 2020). Looking at the study overall: Peripheral blood samples were taken at the time of initial diagnosis, prior to any treatment. To identify distinguishing TCR V-J signatures, a discovery cohort of about 100 patients was used, comprising 43 with Graves' ophthalmopathy and approximately 57 with stable Graves' hyperthyroidism. Prospective prediction of ophthalmopathy was tested in an independent validation cohort of under 20 hyperthyroidism patients and 15 to 17 patients who later progressed to ophthalmopathy. The 100 or so discovery patients were divided at random into training and test sets in a 7:3 ratio. Thyroid tissue and blood T-cell repertoires from about six Graves' hyperthyroidism patients were also compared in the study. After sampling, hyperthyroidism patients received methimazole starting at 30 mg daily, and ophthalmopathy patients received high-dose intravenous methylprednisolone. TCR Vbeta CDR3 sequencing of roughly 140 peripheral blood samples (approximately 44 ophthalmopathy, 75 hyperthyroidism and some 17 progressor patients) is reported in the paper.

In the ophthalmopathy patients, disease was moderately to severely active, with a Clinical Activity Score of 3 or more, a NOSPECS grade of 4 or more, and a duration of less than 3 months. Patients with uncontrolled infections, other autoimmune diseases, pregnancy or lactation were excluded. Diagnoses were based on clinical symptoms, serum thyroxine and TRAb, thyroid ultrasound and orbital computed tomography. PBMCs were isolated from approximately 10 ml of fresh peripheral blood by Ficoll-Paque density gradient centrifugation. Trizol reagent was used to extract total RNA, and RNA quality was then checked on an Agilent 2100 Bioanalyzer. Overall study results and their limits: Ophthalmopathy was separated from stable hyperthyroidism by a 13 V-J signature model, with 85% to 90% sensitivity and roughly 84% specificity obtained in cross-validation and 80%/75% obtained in testing. Most expanded thyroid clonotypes (frequency above 0.001) were also found in blood, which suggests that blood repertoires may mirror thyroid immune responses. In validation, progression to ophthalmopathy was predicted by the model with 55% to 71% sensitivity and 72.22% specificity, a median of approximately 6.5 months before onset. No statistical method was used to set the sample size in advance, and investigators knew the group allocation.

Amplification of TCR beta CDR3 regions was carried out from RNA transcripts. The first round of RT-PCR for the TCR CDR3 was performed with the HTBI primer set and the Qiagen OneStep RT-PCR kit. The libraries were constructed in a second round of multiplex PCR and then size-selected and purified. The libraries were sequenced on an Illumina HiSeq2000 using paired-end 100 bp reads. In the source study's methods: SOAPnuke was used to process the raw data, with reads discarded if the reads contained adapters or uncalled bases, had a mean Phred below 15, or lacked an exact constant-primer or identifier match. COPE v1.2.5 was used to merge the high-quality paired reads, and each unique nucleotide sequence was defined as a clonotype. MiTCR v1.1 was used to align the clonotypes against IMGT TRBV, TRBD and TRBJ reference segments. The analysis was restricted to V-J combinations with a frequency above 0.0001, which together covered about 99% of the repertoires. The TCS score was defined as F50 (clonal expansion) divided by E x V (chaos), with BLOSUM62-based TCRdist calculated between CDR3 peptides within each V-J. Welch's t-statistics and random forest reduced roughly 500 V-J features to some 14, which were used in a naive Bayes classifier (R e1071). TCRdb reworked the public reads: Q25 trimming with fastp, MiXCR clone assembly, productive beta chains retained. CDR3 protein sequences are deduplicated, and each keeps its most common genes and DNA. The authors' filters were not applied to this entry. The sample data list 360,000 or so distinct CDR3 sequences, and roughly 15% of these were observed just once. Roughly 20% of the sample rests with the top ten.

This clonotype has more than one count but fewer than ten. Its antigen is unknown. No per-base quality is available; no much larger clone lies one base away. Reading from cysteine to phenylalanine, the CDR3 counts 13 amino acids. The CDR3 DNA has 39 bases and is translated from base 1. At the junction V is shortened by 5 bases and J by 0 bases, with 7 bases in between. CDR1 SGHTA and CDR2 FQGNSA were looked up in the germline V gene. The sequenced sample consisted of blood. This receptor was identified in a woman in her sixties or seventies with Graves' ophthalmopathy. The chain is made from TRBV7-2 and TRBJ1-1; a confident D gene designation cannot be given. The CDR3 has the sequence CASSNLVNTEAFF. In nucleotide form, the sequence is TGTGCCAGCAGCAACCTGGTGAACACTGAAGCTTTCTTT.